The present T cell receptor beta chain was sequenced within a study of blood T cell repertoires in COVID-19 (dated by TCRdb to the early 2020s). Notes on the research overall: Samples from collaborators originated in the United States, Italy and Spain and spanned both the acute and convalescent phases of COVID-19. A freely available public database, intended as a resource for researchers studying the immune response to SARS-CoV-2, is where the repertoires were released. Where available, HLA class I and class II types were obtained from metadata supplied by the sample provider rather than from assay-based typing. The dataset comprised deeply sampled blood TCRbeta repertoires from subjects exposed to, actively infected with, or recovered from COVID-19. Nearly every sample came with metadata listing a de-identified subject ID, COVID-19 status, age in years and sex. The material from the prospective study consisted of cDNA or gDNA derived from T cells, B-cell-depleted T cells, or PBMCs. Samples were obtained from the ongoing ImmuneRACE study (first 160 participants) and from over 1,000 subjects provided by 6 global collaborators.

General findings and caveats noted by the study authors: The amount of clinical and demographic metadata varied by source and participant and was provided uncurated.

This clone was seen a few times. What this receptor recognizes is not known. Base qualities are not at hand, and no much larger clone is one base apart. TCRbeta CDR3 regions were amplified from genomic DNA by means of the immunoSEQ Assay, a bias-controlled multiplex PCR. The study's processing was this. The number of nucleated cells in each sample was estimated from the amplification of reference gene primers within the assay. To quantify the absolute abundance of each unique TCRbeta CDR3 rearrangement, sequence reads were collapsed and filtered. For each sample, productive Simpson clonality was calculated as the square root of Simpson's diversity index over productive rearrangements. TCRdb took over this immuneACCESS table, retaining in-frame rearrangements with V and J assigned. Such tables are incomplete; in checked studies, under half of the missing clones stem from an unresolved V gene, and the remainder is unexplained. V and J calls and clone size are those listed in that table; D and trimming were worked out from the DNA. Recorded for this sample are 250,000 to 350,000 clones; around 85% of them occurred a single time. The top ten clonotypes cover 3.5% to 5.5% of the sample.

Participants in the prospective study were aged roughly 18 to 89 years, lived in 24 United States geographic areas, and enrolled through a virtual design. Cohort assignment in the prospective study relied on participant-reported clinical history from a screening survey and a study questionnaire. ImmuneRACE Cohort 3 recovered participants were defined by two consecutive negative NP/OP PCR tests, healthcare professional clearance, or symptom resolution. Each participant in the prospective study had whole blood, serum and a nasopharyngeal or oropharyngeal swab collected by mobile phlebotomists. Prospective study participants could optionally give additional blood draws and questionnaires over an approximately 2-month period. Before DNA extraction, blood samples from the prospective study were shipped at room temperature or frozen. V loses 3 bases of germline sequence and J loses 7 bases, and the interval between the two ends is 14 bases. Per the germline V gene, SGDLS is the CDR1 and YYNGEE is the CDR2. From its cysteine to its phenylalanine, the CDR3 spans 14 amino acids. The CDR3 DNA has 42 bases and is translated from base 1.

The chain links TRBV9 with TRBJ2-1; possibly the D gene is TRBD1, per 5 matching bases. The source of this sequence is a woman younger than 45 who had recovered from COVID-19. Sequenced sample: PBMCs or T cells enriched from blood (not recorded which). CDR3 loop: CASSGFDSPNEQFF. The DNA is TGTGCCAGCAGCGGCTTCGACAGCCCGAATGAGCAGTTCTTC.